This entry lists 26 T cell receptor beta chains sequenced from one sample in a study of PD-1 blockade in mismatch repair-deficient tumors. Clones were sequenced by immunoSEQ multiplex PCR, and TCRdb holds only the in-frame ones, with some missing. Here the sample spans 75,000 to 80,000 clones, approximately 80% being singletons. Sequencing was performed on peripheral blood, taken 44 weeks after starting pembrolizumab. These receptors were collected from an adult with mismatch repair-deficient cancer.

The chain combines TRBV9 with TRBJ2-3, with D perhaps matching TRBD2 (5 bases). Trimming pared 0 bases from V and 4 bases from J, leaving 12 bases between. The germline V gene has CDR1 SGDLS and CDR2 YYNGEE. This CDR3 contains 15 residues. The CDR3 sequence: CASSVDGLAADTQYF. CDR3 nucleotides: TGTGCCAGCAGCGTAGATGGGCTAGCAGCAGATACGCAGTATTTT.

The chain is built from TRBV6-5 and TRBJ2-3, with D hard to call. Trimming cost V 2 bases and J 2 bases, with 5 bases left between them. The CDR3 contains 13 residues. Germline V gene data show CDR1 as MNHEY and CDR2 as SVGAGI. CDR3 nucleotide sequence: TGTGCCAGCAGTTACGCTTCCACAGATACGCAGTATTTT. Translating it yields CASSYASTDTQYF.

The chain has TRBV11-2 and TRBJ2-1, with 9 nucleotides matching TRBD2. CDR3 length: 13 residues. Germline CDR1 and CDR2: SGHAT and FQNNGV. J lost 9 bases, V lost 7 bases, and 7 bases had no gene match. The CDR3: CASTRSGSGEQFF. DNA of the CDR3: TGTGCCAGCACCCGTAGCGGGAGTGGTGAGCAGTTCTTC.

The CDR3 sequence: CAGISGTSYEQYF. The CDR3, as DNA: TGTGCCGGAATTAGCGGGACCTCCTACGAGCAGTACTTC. V and J are TRBV30 and TRBJ2-7, with TRBD2 identical over 8 bases. The V gene end was trimmed by 8 bases and the J gene end by 0 bases; junction bases not matched to a gene: 6. The CDR3 covers 13 residues. The germline V gene encodes CDR1 GTSNPN and CDR2 SVGIG (reference sequence).

This chain links TRBV9 with TRBJ1-1, with a possible D match to TRBD1 (5 bases). V was cut by 5 bases and J by 0 bases, with 14 bases left in between. Germline lookup yields CDR1 SGDLS and CDR2 YYNGEE. The CDR3 spans 15 residues. The CDR3 loop is CASRLSDSVNTEAFF. The CDR3 DNA reads TGTGCCAGCAGACTATCCGACAGCGTGAACACTGAAGCTTTCTTT.

The chain uses TRBV21-1 and TRBJ2-1; the tabulated D call, TRBD2, remains unverified against the DNA. TRBV21-1 counts as a pseudogene. CDR3 size: 19 residues. The CDR3, as DNA: TGTGCCAGCAGCACTCCGGGACTAGCGGTGGGTTTCGCCTACAATGAGCAGTTCTTC. Translated, it gives CASSTPGLAVGFAYNEQFF.

This clone has only one observation. This chain connects TRBV11-2 to TRBJ2-3; TRBD2 agrees at 15 bases. Germline V gene lookup returns CDR1 SGHAT and CDR2 FQNNGV. Losses at the gene ends were 4 bases for V and 1 base for J; bases not matched to a gene: 9. CDR3 length: 19 amino acids. CDR3: CASSYARTSGRVGTDTQYF. The CDR3 DNA sequence: TGTGCCAGCAGCTATGCGAGGACTAGCGGGAGGGTGGGCACAGATACGCAGTATTTT.

The chain recombines TRBV27 with TRBJ2-1; TRBD2 might be the D (6 bases). The germline CDR1 and CDR2 sequences are MNHEY and SMNVEV (reference sequence). V was shortened by 10 bases and J by 8 bases, with 27 bases between the two germline ends. The CDR3 has 16 amino acids. The CDR3 sequence is CATNHIYRERYYEQFF. The CDR3 DNA follows: TGTGCCACCAACCATATCTACCGGGAGCGATACTATGAGCAGTTCTTC.

This clone showed up many times. The V call is TRBV7-9, the J call TRBJ2-7; possible D gene TRBD2, 6 bases. The germline gives CDR1 SEHNR, CDR2 FQNEAQ (reference sequence). The CDR3 loop spans 13 amino acids. V gave up 3 bases and J gave up 6 bases, with 12 bases separating them. CDR3 region: CASSFGREFEQYF. The CDR3 DNA follows: TGTGCCAGCAGCTTCGGACGGGAGTTCGAGCAGTACTTC.

The genes are TRBV7-3 and TRBJ2-6; 7 bases are shared with TRBD1. Per germline, CDR1 SGHTA and CDR2 FQGTGA. The trim removed 5 bases at V and 4 bases at J, leaving 11 bases unmatched. This CDR3 region has 17 residues. The CDR3 nucleotides are TGTGCCAGCAGCCGCGTTAAAGGGGGCGCCGGGGCCAACGTCCTGACTTTC. Translation gives CASSRVKGGAGANVLTF.

This clone was recorded a few times. The rearrangement uses TRBV9 and TRBJ1-2; 10 nucleotides line up with TRBD1. Germline loops: CDR1 SGDLS, CDR2 YYNGEE. V gave up 3 bases and J gave up 3 bases; unmatched junction bases: 5. CDR3 length: 15 amino acids. The CDR3 DNA is TGTGCCAGCAGCGATTGGGACAGGGGCCACTATGGCTACACCTTC. It is translated as CASSDWDRGHYGYTF. Drawing the rest from reference TRBV9 and TRBJ1-2, the complete variable domain is DSGVTQTPKHLITATGQRVTLRCSPRSGDLSVYWYQQSLDQGLQFLIQYYNGEERAKGNILERFSAQQFPDLHSELNLSSLELGDSALYFCASSDWDRGHYGYTFGSGTRLTVV.

This clone was detected only once. The chain links TRBV9 to TRBJ2-3; D is possibly TRBD1 or TRBD2 (5 bases each). V was shortened by 2 bases and J by 0 bases, with 10 bases between the two germline ends. This CDR3 contains 15 residues. CDR1 is SGDLS and CDR2 is YYNGEE in the germline V gene. The chain's CDR3 is CASSVSGDSTDTQYF. CDR3 DNA: TGTGCCAGCAGCGTGAGTGGGGACAGCACAGATACGCAGTATTTT.

The CDR3 here is CSADGGRYGYTF. CDR3 DNA: TGCAGCGCTGACGGGGGCCGGTATGGCTACACCTTC. The rearrangement links TRBV29-1 to TRBJ1-2; perhaps TRBD1 as D (6 bases). Germline-derived CDR1 and CDR2 are SQVTM and ANQGSEA. The V end was cut by 7 bases, the J end by 5 bases, with 14 bases between. The CDR3 length is 12 residues.

This CDR3 reads CASSLAPGPSSYEQYF. CDR3 DNA sequence: TGTGCCAGCAGCTTAGCCCCGGGGCCGAGCTCCTACGAGCAGTACTTC. The V call is TRBV7-2, the J call TRBJ2-7; TRBD1 or TRBD2 may be the D gene (5 bases each). The CDR3 has 16 residues. Germline V gene sequence: CDR1 SGHTA, CDR2 FQGNSA. The V gene lost 0 bases and the J gene lost 0 bases, with 12 bases spanning the gap.

The V and J genes are TRBV6-6 and TRBJ1-2, with D perhaps TRBD1 (5 bases). This CDR3 contains 16 residues. V was pared by 4 bases and J by 4 bases, with 19 bases between. Germline V lookup: CDR1 MNHNY, CDR2 SVGAGI (reference sequence). The CDR3 DNA follows: TGTGCCAGCAGTTCCAAATTGGGGCCCCACCTCTATGGCTACACCTTC. As protein: CASSSKLGPHLYGYTF.

By proportion, this clone is medium-sized. The CDR3 protein is CASSQSFWAEAFF. For the CDR3, the DNA is TGTGCCAGCAGCCAATCTTTTTGGGCTGAAGCTTTCTTT. This rearrangement joins TRBV14 to TRBJ1-1; D remains ambiguous. Germline CDR1 reads SGHDN; CDR2 reads FVKESK. V lost 2 bases, J lost 6 bases, and 10 bases lay in between. The CDR3 totals 13 residues. The complete variable domain, with remaining parts taken from reference TRBV14 and TRBJ1-1, reads EAGVTQFPSHSVIEKGQTVTLRCDPISGHDNLYWYRRVMGKEIKFLLHFVKESKQDESGMPNNRFLAERTGGTYSTLKVQPAELEDSGVYFCASSQSFWAEAFFGQGTRLTVV.

The chain links TRBV11-3 to TRBJ1-3; the D gene is possibly TRBD1 (6 bases). V lost 3 bases and J 4 bases, leaving 13 bases between the germline ends. The CDR3 contains 15 residues. Germline V gene sequence: CDR1 SGHNT, CDR2 YENEEA. The CDR3 loop is CASSLTGLPGNTIYF. In nucleotides, the CDR3 is TGTGCCAGCAGCTTGACAGGTCTGCCCGGAAACACCATATATTTT.

The chain joins TRBV14 to TRBJ2-1; 8 bases line up with TRBD2. The CDR3 extends over 11 amino acids. Germline V gene lookup returns CDR1 SGHDN and CDR2 FVKESK. Unmatched junction bases numbered 3, after V lost 5 bases and J lost 12 bases. As DNA, the CDR3 is TGTGCCAGCAGCAAGGGACTAGGGCAGTTCTTC. Its protein is CASSKGLGQFF.

The table lists this clone with a few counts. The chain recombines TRBV7-2 with TRBJ2-4, with D hard to call. Trimming pared 5 bases from V and 13 bases from J, leaving 18 bases between. The CDR3 is 13 amino acids. Germline CDR1 reads SGHTA; CDR2 reads FQGNSA. The CDR3 DNA is TGTGCCAGCAGCCTCTCCGTCCAGCGCTCGCAGTACTTC. Amino acid sequence: CASSLSVQRSQYF.

In this sample, this clone turned up a few times. The rearrangement uses TRBV19 and TRBJ2-3; D gene unclear. Germline-derived CDR1 and CDR2 are LNHDA and SQIVND (reference sequence). CDR3 length equals 13 residues. With 5 bases removed from V and 0 bases from J, the gap between germline ends came to 6 bases. CDR3 nucleotide sequence: TGTGCCAGTAGTGGTAGTAGCACAGATACGCAGTATTTT. Protein product: CASSGSSTDTQYF.

The chain employs TRBV6-1 and TRBJ2-1; the match to TRBD2 covers 9 bases. Germline V gene data show CDR1 as MNHNS and CDR2 as SASEGT. V shed 0 bases, J shed 7 bases, and the junction held 7 bases outside the gene matches. This CDR3 has 16 residues. CDR3 region: CASSEASLAGWNEQFF. CDR3 in DNA: TGTGCCAGCAGTGAAGCGAGCCTAGCGGGATGGAATGAGCAGTTCTTC.

This rearrangement joins TRBV27 to TRBJ2-3, with 12 bases identical to TRBD2. The germline CDR1 and CDR2 sequences are MNHEY and SMNVEV (reference sequence). The CDR3 has 16 amino acids. V lost 10 bases to trimming and J lost 2 bases; unmatched junction nucleotides: 10. The CDR3: CATNVGLAGTTDTQYF. As DNA, the CDR3 is TGTGCCACGAACGTCGGACTAGCGGGAACCACAGATACGCAGTATTTT.

This chain links TRBV19 with TRBJ1-3; D might be TRBD1 (5 bases). This CDR3 comprises 13 residues. V dropped 5 bases and J dropped 4 bases, with 9 bases sitting between them. Germline CDR1 LNHDA, CDR2 SQIVND (reference sequence). In nucleotides, the CDR3 is TGTGCCAGTAGTCGGGACGGAGGAAACACCATATATTTT. This sequence encodes CASSRDGGNTIYF.

V and J are TRBV2 and TRBJ1-5; 8 bases fit TRBD1. The V segment lost 1 base and the J segment 6 bases; nucleotides outside the gene matches: 2. The CDR3 is 14 residues long. CDR1 is SNHLY, CDR2 FYNNEI, per germline. Written as DNA, the CDR3 is TGTGCCAGCAGTGAAGGGCAGGGGGCTCAGCCCCAGCATTTT. Protein sequence: CASSEGQGAQPQHF.

The chain has TRBV5-1 and TRBJ2-2, with 7 bases fitting TRBD2. CDR3 size: 15 residues. Trimming cost V 1 base and J 6 bases; bases outside gene matches: 6. Germline assignment: CDR1 SGHRS and CDR2 YFSETQ. The CDR3 nucleotides read TGCGCCAGCAGCTTGTCCGGGGAGGGTTCCGGGGAGCTGTTTTTT. Its translation: CASSLSGEGSGELFF.

The V and J genes are TRBV7-2 and TRBJ2-3; D is undetermined. The germline gives CDR1 SGHTA, CDR2 FQGNSA. Trimming took 5 bases from V and 5 from J, leaving 11 bases between them. This CDR3 has 13 residues. CDR3 residues: CASSPRQRDTQYF. The DNA for the CDR3 is TGTGCCAGCAGCCCCAGGCAGCGAGATACGCAGTATTTT.